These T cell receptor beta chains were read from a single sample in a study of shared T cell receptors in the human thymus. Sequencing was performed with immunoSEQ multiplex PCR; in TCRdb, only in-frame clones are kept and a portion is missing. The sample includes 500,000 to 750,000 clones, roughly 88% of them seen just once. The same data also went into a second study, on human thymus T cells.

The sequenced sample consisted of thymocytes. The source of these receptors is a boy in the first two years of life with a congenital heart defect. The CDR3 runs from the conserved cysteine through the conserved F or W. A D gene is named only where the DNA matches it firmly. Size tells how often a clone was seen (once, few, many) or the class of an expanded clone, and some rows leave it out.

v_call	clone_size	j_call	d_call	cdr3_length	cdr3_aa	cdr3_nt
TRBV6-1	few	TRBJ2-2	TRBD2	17	CASSDSGRAGYTGELFF	TGTGCCAGCAGTGACAGCGGGAGGGCCGGTTACACCGGGGAGCTGTTTTTT
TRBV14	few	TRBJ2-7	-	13	CASSGDDSYEQYF	TGTGCCAGCAGCGGAGACGACTCCTACGAGCAGTACTTC
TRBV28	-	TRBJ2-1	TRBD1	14	CASRPGTGHNEQFF	TGTGCCAGCAGACCCGGGACAGGCCACAATGAGCAGTTCTTC
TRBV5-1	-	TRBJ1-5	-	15	CASSAMGGGNQPQHF	TGCGCCAGCAGCGCCATGGGGGGAGGCAATCAGCCCCAGCATTTT
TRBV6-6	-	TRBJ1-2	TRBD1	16	CASRPGQGPPLEGYTF	TGTGCCAGCAGACCGGGACAGGGGCCCCCTTTGGAGGGCTACACCTTC
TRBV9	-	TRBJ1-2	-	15	CASSVDVRGDYGYTF	TGTGCCAGCAGCGTAGATGTCAGGGGTGACTATGGCTACACCTTC
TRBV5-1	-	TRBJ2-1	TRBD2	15	CASSRGLAGANEQFF	TGCGCCAGCAGTCGGGGGCTAGCGGGAGCCAATGAGCAGTTCTTC
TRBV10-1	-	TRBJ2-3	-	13	CASSSGGIDTQYF	TGCGCCAGCAGTTCGGGGGGCATAGATACGCAGTATTTT
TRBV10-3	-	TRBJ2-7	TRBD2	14	CAISRGLGRFEQYF	TGTGCCATCAGTAGAGGACTAGGCCGTTTTGAGCAGTACTTC
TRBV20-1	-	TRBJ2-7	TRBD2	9	CREGYEQYF	TGTCGGGAGGGCTACGAGCAGTACTTC
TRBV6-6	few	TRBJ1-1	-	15	CASSYGSTLNTEAFF	TGTGCCAGCAGTTACGGGTCGACTTTGAACACTGAAGCTTTCTTT
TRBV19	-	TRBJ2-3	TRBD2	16	CASSRWEGHPPDTQYF	TGTGCCAGTAGCCGATGGGAGGGCCACCCCCCAGATACGCAGTATTTT
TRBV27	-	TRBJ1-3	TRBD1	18	CASSSVPQGDASGNTIYF	TGTGCCAGCAGTTCCGTCCCACAGGGGGATGCCTCTGGAAACACCATATATTTT
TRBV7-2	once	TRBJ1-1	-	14	CASSSQVLNTEAFF	TGTGCCAGCAGCTCTCAGGTGCTGAACACTGAAGCTTTCTTT
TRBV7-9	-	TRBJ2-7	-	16	CASSSMSGFGSYEQYF	TGTGCCAGCAGCTCCATGTCAGGGTTTGGCTCCTACGAGCAGTACTTC
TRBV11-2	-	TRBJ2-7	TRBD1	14	CASSLAGGSYEQYF	TGTGCCAGCAGCTTAGCAGGGGGCTCCTACGAGCAGTACTTC
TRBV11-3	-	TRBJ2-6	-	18	CASSHPAGETTGANVLTF	TGTGCCAGCAGCCACCCCGCAGGGGAGACCACTGGGGCCAACGTCCTGACTTTC
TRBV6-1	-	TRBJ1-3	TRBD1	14	CATGQADPGNTIYF	TGTGCCACGGGACAGGCTGATCCTGGAAACACCATATATTTT
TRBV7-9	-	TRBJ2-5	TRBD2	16	CASSLHRLAAGETQYF	TGTGCCAGCAGCCTGCACCGACTAGCGGCGGGTGAGACCCAGTACTTC
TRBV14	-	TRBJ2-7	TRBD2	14	CASSLGGLAHEQYF	TGTGCCAGCAGCCTCGGAGGACTAGCCCACGAGCAGTACTTC
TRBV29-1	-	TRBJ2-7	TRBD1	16	CSVGRGDRGFTYEQYF	TGCAGCGTTGGGAGGGGGGACAGGGGCTTTACCTACGAGCAGTACTTC
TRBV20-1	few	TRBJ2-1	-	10	CSARSNEQFF	TGCAGTGCTAGGAGCAATGAGCAGTTCTTC
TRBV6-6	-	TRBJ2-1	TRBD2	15	CASSRSGPPYNEQFF	TGTGCCAGCAGTCGTAGCGGGCCCCCCTACAATGAGCAGTTCTTC
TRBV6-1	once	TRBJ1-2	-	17	CASSDGRTGTHNYGYTF	TGTGCCAGCAGTGACGGCCGAACAGGGACCCACAACTATGGCTACACCTTC
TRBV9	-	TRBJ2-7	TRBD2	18	CASSALRTSDPPPYEQYF	TGTGCCAGCAGCGCCCTTCGGACTAGCGATCCCCCCCCCTACGAGCAGTACTTC
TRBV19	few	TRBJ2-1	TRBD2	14	CASSMGEGSREQFF	TGTGCCAGTAGCATGGGGGAGGGTTCGCGCGAGCAGTTCTTC
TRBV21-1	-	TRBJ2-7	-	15	CAGSPTGTGIYEQYF	TGTGCCGGCAGCCCAACCGGGACAGGGATCTACGAGCAGTACTTC
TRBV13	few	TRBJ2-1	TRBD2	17	CASSPRTSGSSYNEQFF	TGTGCCAGCAGCCCCCGGACTAGCGGAAGCTCCTACAATGAGCAGTTCTTC
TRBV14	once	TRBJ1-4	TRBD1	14	CASRPTGVREKLFF	TGTGCCAGCAGACCCACAGGGGTGAGAGAAAAACTGTTTTTT
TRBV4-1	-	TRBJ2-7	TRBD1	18	CASSQESSIDRGPYEQYF	TGCGCCAGCAGCCAAGAGAGTTCTATCGACAGGGGGCCCTACGAGCAGTACTTC
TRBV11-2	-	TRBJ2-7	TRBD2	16	CASSLIGASGSYEQYF	TGTGCCAGCAGCTTAATCGGTGCTAGCGGGAGTTACGAGCAGTACTTC
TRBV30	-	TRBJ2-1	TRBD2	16	CACGPSGRAAGHEQFF	TGTGCCTGTGGGCCTAGCGGGAGGGCCGCCGGGCATGAGCAGTTCTTC
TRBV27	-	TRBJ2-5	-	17	CASSSYPRNAAQEEQYF	TGTGCCAGCAGTTCCTACCCCCGTAACGCGGCTCAGGAGGAGCAGTACTTC
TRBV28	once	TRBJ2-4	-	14	CASSLRGAKNIQYF	TGTGCCAGCAGTTTAAGGGGAGCCAAAAACATTCAGTACTTC
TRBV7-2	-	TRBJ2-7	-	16	CASSFLRGDFSYEQYF	TGTGCCAGCAGCTTCCTAAGAGGGGACTTCTCCTACGAGCAGTACTTC
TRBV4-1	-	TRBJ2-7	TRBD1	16	CASSQGNVQGAYEQYF	TGCGCCAGCAGCCAAGGGAATGTTCAGGGGGCTTACGAGCAGTACTTC
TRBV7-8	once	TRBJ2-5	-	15	CASSPIWAFGETQYF	TGTGCCAGCAGCCCCATCTGGGCTTTTGGGGAGACCCAGTACTTC
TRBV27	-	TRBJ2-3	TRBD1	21	CASSDAPSGTGGYSSTDTQYF	TGTGCCAGCAGTGATGCCCCATCCGGGACAGGGGGATACTCTAGCACAGATACGCAGTATTTT
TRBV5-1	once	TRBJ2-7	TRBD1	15	CASSVEGQPFGEQYF	TGCGCCAGCAGCGTCGAGGGACAGCCCTTCGGGGAGCAGTACTTC
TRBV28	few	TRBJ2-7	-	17	CASSKGRHAANSYEQYF	TGTGCCAGCAGCAAGGGGCGGCATGCAGCCAACTCCTACGAGCAGTACTTC
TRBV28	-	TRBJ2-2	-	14	CASSLQMNTGELFF	TGTGCCAGCAGTCTCCAGATGAACACCGGGGAGCTGTTTTTT
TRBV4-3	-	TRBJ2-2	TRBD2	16	CASSQDGTRYTGELFF	TGCGCCAGCAGCCAAGATGGGACTAGATACACCGGGGAGCTGTTTTTT
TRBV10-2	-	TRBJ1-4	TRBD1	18	CASTRGRNTGTGSEKLFF	TGCGCCAGCACTAGGGGTCGAAATACCGGGACAGGGAGTGAAAAACTGTTTTTT
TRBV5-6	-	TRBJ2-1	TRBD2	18	CASSLELAGLSSYNEQFF	TGTGCCAGCAGCTTGGAACTAGCGGGGTTAAGCTCCTACAATGAGCAGTTCTTC
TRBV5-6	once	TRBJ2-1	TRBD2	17	CASSLGQRERSYNEQFF	TGTGCCAGCAGCTTGGGCCAGCGGGAGAGGTCCTACAATGAGCAGTTCTTC
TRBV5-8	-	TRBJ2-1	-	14	CASSAGFGGNEQFF	TGTGCCAGCAGCGCCGGTTTCGGGGGAAATGAGCAGTTCTTC
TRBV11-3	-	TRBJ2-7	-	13	CASSLDPGREQYF	TGTGCCAGCAGCTTAGATCCCGGGAGAGAGCAGTACTTC
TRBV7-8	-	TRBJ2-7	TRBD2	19	CASSLVTVLAGEWGYEQYF	TGTGCCAGCAGCTTAGTAACGGTACTAGCGGGAGAATGGGGATACGAGCAGTACTTC
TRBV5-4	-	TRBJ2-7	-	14	CASSLYAGPYEQYF	TGTGCCAGCAGCCTTTACGCGGGTCCCTACGAGCAGTACTTC
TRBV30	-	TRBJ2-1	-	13	CAWSASYRDEQFF	TGTGCCTGGAGTGCGAGCTACCGGGATGAGCAGTTCTTC
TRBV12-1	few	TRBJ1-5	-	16	CASSAYRGREDQPQHF	TGTGCCAGCAGCGCCTACAGGGGGCGAGAGGATCAGCCCCAGCATTTT
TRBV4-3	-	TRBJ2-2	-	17	CASSQEEEGRDTGELFF	TGCGCCAGCAGCCAAGAGGAAGAAGGGCGGGACACCGGGGAGCTGTTTTTT
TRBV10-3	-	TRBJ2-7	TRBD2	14	CAISDLAGVGEQYF	TGTGCCATCAGTGATCTAGCGGGAGTGGGTGAGCAGTACTTC
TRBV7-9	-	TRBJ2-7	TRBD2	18	CASSPSSGTKYRLYEQYF	TGTGCCAGCAGCCCCTCTAGCGGCACCAAGTATCGCCTCTACGAGCAGTACTTC
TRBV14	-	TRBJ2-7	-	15	CASSQDSQDSYEQYF	TGTGCCAGCAGCCAAGATTCACAGGATTCCTACGAGCAGTACTTC
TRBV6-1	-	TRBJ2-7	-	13	CASSRVLSYEQYF	TGTGCCAGCTCCAGGGTACTTTCCTACGAGCAGTACTTC
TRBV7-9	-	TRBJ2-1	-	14	CASSLSARGTPIVF	TGTGCCAGCAGCTTATCGGCGCGTGGGACACCCATCGTCTTC
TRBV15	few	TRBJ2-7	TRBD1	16	CATSRRQGPSSYEQYF	TGTGCCACCAGCAGACGACAGGGGCCCAGCTCCTACGAGCAGTACTTC
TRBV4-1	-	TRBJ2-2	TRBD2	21	CASSQVLGQREGKGDTGELFF	TGCGCCAGCAGCCAAGTGCTGGGTCAGCGGGAGGGGAAAGGGGACACCGGGGAGCTGTTTTTT